The 22 T cell receptor beta chains listed next were all sequenced from one sample in a study of cytomegalovirus exposure and HLA in healthy donors. The PCR employed 60 Vbeta primers together with 13 Jbeta primers. The table came from immunoSEQ multiplex PCR; TCRdb's copy has only in-frame clones and leaves some out. The profile shows 100,000 or so clones, 12% to 15% of them singletons. Sequencing used PBMCs. The receptors were sampled from a female donor in good health and CMV-seronegative.

Only a few counts were recorded for this clone. V is TRBV7-2 and J is TRBJ2-1; TRBD1 aligns across 7 bases. The CDR3 runs to 13 residues. Germline V CDR1 and CDR2: SGHTA, FQGNSA. J was trimmed by 5 bases and V by 5 bases; bases with no gene match: 3. CDR3 region: CASSITGDNEQFF. The CDR3 DNA reads TGTGCCAGCAGCATCACAGGGGACAATGAGCAGTTCTTC. The variable domain in full, with the rest retrieved from reference TRBV7-2 and TRBJ2-1, is GAGVSQSPSNKVTEKGKDVELRCDPISGHTALYWYRQSLGQGLEFLIYFQGNSAPDKSGLPSDRFSAERTGGSVSTLTIQRTQQEDSAVYLCASSITGDNEQFFGPGTRLTVL.

CDR3: CASSSLQQGREKLFF. The CDR3 DNA follows: TGTGCCAGCAGCTCACTCCAACAGGGGAGGGAAAAACTGTTTTTT. The V and J genes are TRBV5-6 and TRBJ1-4, with 7 bases matching TRBD1. Trimming took 3 bases from V and 8 from J; bases not matched to a gene: 10. The CDR3 spans 15 residues. CDR1 is SGHDT, CDR2 YYEEEE, per germline.

The J gene is TRBJ1-5, the V gene TRBV19; 9 bases fit TRBD1. The CDR3 has 18 amino acids. After removal of 3 bases from V and 7 bases from J, the junction contained 16 bases not matched to a gene. Germline V CDR1 and CDR2: LNHDA, SQIVND (reference sequence). The DNA of the CDR3 is TGTGCCAGTAGTATTATATTTTGGGACAGGGTTTTTTCGCAGCCCCAGCATTTT. Translating gives CASSIIFWDRVFSQPQHF.

There are a few counts of this clone. The chain is built from TRBV10-1 and TRBJ2-1; the match to TRBD2 covers 10 bases. CDR1 and CDR2 (germline): WNHNN, SYGVQD (reference sequence). This CDR3 contains 13 residues. The junction had 5 bases not matched to a gene; V was cut back by 5 bases and J by 10 bases. CDR3 nucleotide sequence: TGCGCCAGCAGTCGTGTAGCGGGAGGAGAGCAGTTCTTC. Protein: CASSRVAGGEQFF.

The chain recombines TRBV28 with TRBJ1-2; D call uncertain. Germline assignment: CDR1 MDHEN and CDR2 SYDVKM. V dropped 5 bases and J dropped 7 bases, with 8 bases sitting between them. This CDR3 contains 11 residues. This chain's CDR3 is CASSPGSGYTF. The CDR3 DNA reads as TGTGCCAGCAGTCCGGGTAGTGGCTACACCTTC.

This clone turned up a few times. CDR3 coding DNA: TGCGCCAGCAGCCAAGGTCCCGATATAGGACAGGGTAATGAAAAACTGTTTTTT. Amino acids: CASSQGPDIGQGNEKLFF. This chain joins TRBV4-1 and TRBJ1-4; TRBD1 agrees at 8 bases. CDR1 is MGHRA and CDR2 is YSYEKL in the germline V gene. This CDR3 is 18 amino acids long. V shed 1 base, J shed 4 bases, and the junction held 11 bases outside the gene matches.

The table lists this clone with a few counts. V gene TRBV30 combines with J gene TRBJ2-7; D may be TRBD1 (6 bases). V dropped 0 bases and J dropped 3 bases, with 9 bases sitting between them. Germline V gene lookup returns CDR1 GTSNPN and CDR2 SVGIG (reference sequence). This CDR3 region has 13 residues. This chain's CDR3 is CAWSVGGIYEQYF. In DNA form, the CDR3 reads TGTGCCTGGAGTGTAGGGGGTATCTACGAGCAGTACTTC.

This chain links TRBV21-1 with TRBJ2-1; no DNA check was done on the table's D call, TRBD1. TRBV21-1 is flagged as a pseudogene. The CDR3 contains 17 residues. This CDR3 is CASPGTGNGRVYNEQFF. The CDR3 nucleotides read TGTGCCAGCCCCGGGACAGGCAACGGACGGGTGTACAATGAGCAGTTCTTC.

The chain carries TRBV29-1 and TRBJ2-5; TRBD1 matches 9 bases. The CDR3 extends over 15 amino acids. CDR1 and CDR2 (germline): SQVTM, ANQGSEA. Trimming cost V 4 bases and J 5 bases; bases outside gene matches: 11. In DNA form, the CDR3 reads TGCAGCGTTGCTCGAGGACAGGGGATGAGGGAGACCCAGTACTTC. Translated, it gives CSVARGQGMRETQYF. The full variable domain, in which reference TRBV29-1 and TRBJ2-5 provide the parts outside the CDR3, is SAVISQKPSRDICQRGTSLTIQCQVDSQVTMMFWYRQQPGQSLTLIATANQGSEATYESGFVIDKFPISRPNLTFSTLTVSNMSPEDSSIYLCSVARGQGMRETQYFGPGTRLLVL.

This clone has more than one count but fewer than ten. The chain employs TRBV13 and TRBJ2-2, with D perhaps TRBD1 (6 bases). The V gene's germline CDR1 is PRHDT and CDR2 FYEKMQ (reference sequence). The CDR3 spans 14 residues. V lost 3 bases to trimming and J lost 7 bases, with 12 bases between them. The CDR3 DNA follows: TGTGCCAGCAGCTTGGTCAGGGGCGTCGGGGAGCTGTTTTTT. Its protein is CASSLVRGVGELFF.

This clone was detected only a few times. In DNA, the CDR3 is TGTGCCTGGAGTGTATTGGGCGGGGGATGGAGCTCCTACAATGAGCAGTTCTTC. Its protein product is CAWSVLGGGWSSYNEQFF. The rearrangement links TRBV30 to TRBJ2-1; 7 bases match TRBD2. The CDR3 is 18 residues long. V shed 0 bases, J shed 0 bases, and the junction held 11 bases outside the gene matches. CDR1 and CDR2 from the germline V gene are GTSNPN and SVGIG (reference sequence).

The V and J genes are TRBV4-3 and TRBJ2-7; TRBD2 might be the D (6 bases). Trimming stripped 0 bases from V and 6 bases from J, with 15 bases between. CDR3 size: 15 residues. Germline V gene sequence: CDR1 LGHNA, CDR2 YSLEER. This CDR3 reads CASSQDQGVGGEQYF. The DNA of the CDR3 is TGCGCCAGCAGCCAAGATCAAGGGGTCGGGGGCGAGCAGTACTTC.

The V and J genes are TRBV19 and TRBJ2-4; 7 positions match TRBD2. The germline V gene has CDR1 LNHDA and CDR2 SQIVND (reference sequence). This CDR3 comprises 12 residues. V lost 6 bases and J lost 8; bases outside the gene matches: 4. CDR3 sequence reads: CASSGAGDIQYF. In nucleotides, the CDR3 is TGTGCCAGTAGCGGCGCGGGGGACATTCAGTACTTC.

This clone has more than one count but fewer than ten. The J gene is TRBJ1-2, the V gene TRBV9; D perhaps matches TRBD1 (6 bases). The CDR3 has 13 amino acids. V was shortened by 5 bases and J by 7 bases, with 15 bases between the two germline ends. Germline CDR1 is SGDLS and CDR2 is YYNGEE. In nucleotides, the CDR3 is TGTGCCAGCAGAGAGGGGGACCTGGGTGGCTACACCTTC. Encoded protein: CASREGDLGGYTF.

The V call is TRBV6-5, the J call TRBJ2-3; 12 bases map to TRBD2. In germline, CDR1 is MNHEY, CDR2 SVGAGI. J gave up 5 bases and V 6 bases, and 6 bases lay outside the gene matches. The CDR3 spans 15 residues. The CDR3 DNA reads TGTGCCAGCAGCGGACTAGCGGGATTCAGAGATACGCAGTATTTT. It translates to CASSGLAGFRDTQYF.

This sequence joins TRBV15 and TRBJ1-2; 7 bases fit TRBD1. The CDR3 is 15 residues long. Germline assignment: CDR1 LNHNV and CDR2 YYDKDF (reference sequence). With V trimmed by 5 bases and J by 4 bases, 10 bases remained unmatched. In DNA form, the CDR3 reads TGTGCCACCAGCGACTCGAACAGGGGAGGCTATGGCTACACCTTC. It codes for CATSDSNRGGYGYTF.

This clone was counted between two and nine times. This sequence joins TRBV9 and TRBJ2-1; 7 positions match TRBD2. The CDR3 has 17 residues. V lost 0 bases and J lost 2; bases outside the gene matches: 8. The germline gives CDR1 SGDLS, CDR2 YYNGEE. The DNA of the CDR3 is TGTGCCAGCAGCGTAGTGGCTAGCGGAACTCCCTACAATGAGCAGTTCTTC. As protein: CASSVVASGTPYNEQFF.

In this sample, this clone turned up a few times. V is TRBV19 and J is TRBJ2-7; 9 bases match TRBD1. Looked up from germline, CDR1 is LNHDA and CDR2 is SQIVND (reference sequence). Losses at the gene ends were 6 bases for V and 4 bases for J; bases not matched to a gene: 7. CDR3 size: 14 residues. The CDR3 sequence is CASSPGQGPYEQYF. The CDR3 region has the DNA TGTGCCAGTAGCCCGGGACAGGGACCTTACGAGCAGTACTTC. Full variable domain (outside the CDR3, taken from reference TRBV19 and TRBJ2-7): DGGITQSPKYLFRKEGQNVTLSCEQNLNHDAMYWYRQDPGQGLRLIYYSQIVNDFQKGDIAEGYSVSREKKESFPLTVTSAQKNPTAFYLCASSPGQGPYEQYFGPGTRLTVT.

This clone turned up a few times. The chain joins TRBV29-1 to TRBJ2-5; D gene uncertain. CDR1 SQVTM and CDR2 ANQGSEA come from the germline V gene. V was cut by 3 bases and J by 5 bases, with 10 bases left in between. The CDR3 is 12 residues long. The CDR3 here is CSVDSGGETQYF. The CDR3 DNA sequence: TGCAGCGTTGATTCGGGTGGGGAGACCCAGTACTTC.

This clone appeared a few times. This rearrangement joins TRBV13 to TRBJ2-1; 7 bases are a match to TRBD1. CDR1 is PRHDT and CDR2 is FYEKMQ in the germline V gene (reference sequence). The CDR3 loop spans 15 amino acids. The junction had 8 bases not matched to a gene; V was cut back by 6 bases and J by 3 bases. CDR3 residues: CASSSGQVDYNEQFF. The DNA for the CDR3 is TGTGCCAGCAGTTCTGGACAGGTGGACTACAATGAGCAGTTCTTC. The whole variable domain, filled in from reference TRBV13 and TRBJ2-1, reads AAGVIQSPRHLIKEKRETATLKCYPIPRHDTVYWYQQGPGQDPQFLISFYEKMQSDKGSIPDRFSAQQFSDYHSELNMSSLELGDSALYFCASSSGQVDYNEQFFGPGTRLTVL.

The gene calls are TRBV27 and TRBJ2-3; D remains unclear. The CDR3 totals 14 residues. V dropped 2 bases and J dropped 0 bases, with 6 bases sitting between them. Per germline, CDR1 MNHEY and CDR2 SMNVEV (reference sequence). The CDR3 protein is CASSLLTSTDTQYF. CDR3 DNA: TGTGCCAGCAGTTTACTTACTAGCACAGATACGCAGTATTTT.

The chain uses TRBV10-3 and TRBJ2-5; 8 bases are a match to TRBD2. Germline trimming cut 3 bases from V and 2 bases from J; bases unmatched to any gene: 2. In germline, CDR1 is ENHRY, CDR2 SYGVKD. The CDR3 is 14 amino acids. CDR3 nucleotide sequence: TGTGCCATCAGTGAATTAGCGGGGCAAGAGACCCAGTACTTC. It translates to CAISELAGQETQYF.